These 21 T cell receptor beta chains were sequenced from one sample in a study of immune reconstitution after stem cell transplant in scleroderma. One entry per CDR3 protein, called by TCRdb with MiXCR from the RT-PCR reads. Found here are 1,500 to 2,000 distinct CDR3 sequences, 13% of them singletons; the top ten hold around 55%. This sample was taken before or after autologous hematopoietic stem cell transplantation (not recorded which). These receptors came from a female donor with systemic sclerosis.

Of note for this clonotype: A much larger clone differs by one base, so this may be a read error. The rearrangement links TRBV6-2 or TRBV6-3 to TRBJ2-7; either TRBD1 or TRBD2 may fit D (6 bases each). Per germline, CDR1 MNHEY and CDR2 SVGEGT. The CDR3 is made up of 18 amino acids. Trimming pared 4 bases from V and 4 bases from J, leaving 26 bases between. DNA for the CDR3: TGTGCCAGCAGTTCCTTTCCGTCTACGGTGGGGGGCGTATACGAGCAGTACTTC. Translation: CASSSFPSTVGGVYEQYF.

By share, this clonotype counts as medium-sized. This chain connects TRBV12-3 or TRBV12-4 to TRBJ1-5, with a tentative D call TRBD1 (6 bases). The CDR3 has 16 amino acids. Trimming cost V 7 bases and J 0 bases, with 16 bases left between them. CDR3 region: CASTLDSDSSNQPQHF. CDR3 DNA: TGTGCCAGCACTTTGGACAGTGATTCTAGCAATCAGCCCCAGCATTTT.

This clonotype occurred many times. CDR3 protein: CASSPGDAGREQFF. The CDR3 bases are TGTGCCAGCAGCCCAGGGGACGCGGGCAGAGAGCAGTTCTTC. This sequence joins TRBV4-2 and TRBJ2-1, with D maybe TRBD1 (6 bases). The germline V gene encodes CDR1 LGHNA and CDR2 YNFKEQ. The CDR3 extends over 14 amino acids. Trimming removed 4 bases at V and 10 bases at J, with 17 bases between.

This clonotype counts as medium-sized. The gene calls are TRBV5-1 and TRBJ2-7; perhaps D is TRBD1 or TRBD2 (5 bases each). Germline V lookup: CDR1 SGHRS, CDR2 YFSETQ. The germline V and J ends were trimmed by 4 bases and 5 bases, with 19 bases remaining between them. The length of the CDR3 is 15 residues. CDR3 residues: CASSLSVGGLDEQYF. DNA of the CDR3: TGCGCCAGCAGCCTCTCCGTTGGGGGTTTGGACGAGCAGTACTTC.

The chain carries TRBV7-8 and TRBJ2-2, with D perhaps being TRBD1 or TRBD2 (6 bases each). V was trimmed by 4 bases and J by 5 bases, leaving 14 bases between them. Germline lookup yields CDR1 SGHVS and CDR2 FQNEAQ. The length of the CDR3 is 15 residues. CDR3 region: CASSSWGAWTGELFF. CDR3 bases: TGTGCCAGCAGCTCTTGGGGGGCATGGACCGGGGAGCTGTTTTTT.

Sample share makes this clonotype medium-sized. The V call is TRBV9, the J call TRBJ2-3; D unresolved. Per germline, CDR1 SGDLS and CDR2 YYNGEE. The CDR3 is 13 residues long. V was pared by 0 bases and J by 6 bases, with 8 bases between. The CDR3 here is CASSVVHEDTQYF. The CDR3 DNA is TGTGCCAGCAGCGTAGTCCATGAGGATACGCAGTATTTT.

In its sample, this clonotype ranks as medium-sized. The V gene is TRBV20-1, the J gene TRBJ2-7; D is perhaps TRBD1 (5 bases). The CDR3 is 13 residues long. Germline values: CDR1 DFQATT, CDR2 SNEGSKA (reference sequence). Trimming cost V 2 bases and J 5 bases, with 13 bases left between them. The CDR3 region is CSARQGNFHEQYF. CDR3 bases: TGCAGTGCTAGACAGGGAAACTTCCACGAGCAGTACTTC.

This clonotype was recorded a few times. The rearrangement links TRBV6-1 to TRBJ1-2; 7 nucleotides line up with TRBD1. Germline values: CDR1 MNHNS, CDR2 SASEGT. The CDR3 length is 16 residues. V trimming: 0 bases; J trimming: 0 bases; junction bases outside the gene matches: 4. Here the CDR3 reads CASSEAGQAANYGYTF. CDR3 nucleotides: TGTGCCAGCAGTGAAGCAGGACAGGCAGCTAACTATGGCTACACCTTC.

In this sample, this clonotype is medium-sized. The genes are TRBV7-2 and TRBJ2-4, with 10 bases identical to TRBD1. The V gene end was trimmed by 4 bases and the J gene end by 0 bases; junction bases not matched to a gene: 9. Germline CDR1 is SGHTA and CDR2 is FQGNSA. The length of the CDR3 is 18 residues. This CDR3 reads CASSWTGGASLAKNIQYF. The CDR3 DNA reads TGTGCCAGCAGCTGGACAGGGGGTGCCTCCCTAGCCAAAAACATTCAGTACTTC.

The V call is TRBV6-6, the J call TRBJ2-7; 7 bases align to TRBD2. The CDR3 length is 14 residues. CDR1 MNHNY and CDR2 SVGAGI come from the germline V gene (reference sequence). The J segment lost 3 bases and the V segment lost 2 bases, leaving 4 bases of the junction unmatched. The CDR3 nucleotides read TGTGCCAGCAGTTACGGGGAGGGGATCTACGAGCAGTACTTC. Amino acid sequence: CASSYGEGIYEQYF.

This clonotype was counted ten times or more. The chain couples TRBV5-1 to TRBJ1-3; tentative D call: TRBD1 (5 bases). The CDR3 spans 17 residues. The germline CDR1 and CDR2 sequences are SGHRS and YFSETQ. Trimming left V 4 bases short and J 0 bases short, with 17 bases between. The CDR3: CASSIEGRSSSGNTIYF. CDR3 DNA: TGCGCCAGCAGCATCGAGGGACGGTCAAGCTCTGGAAACACCATATATTTT.

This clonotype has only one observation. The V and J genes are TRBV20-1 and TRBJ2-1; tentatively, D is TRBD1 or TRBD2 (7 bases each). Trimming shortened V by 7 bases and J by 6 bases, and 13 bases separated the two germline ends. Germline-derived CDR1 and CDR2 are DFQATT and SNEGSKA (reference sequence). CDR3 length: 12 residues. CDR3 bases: TGCAGTGAGGGGGGGACAGCCAATGAGCAGTTCTTC. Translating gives CSEGGTANEQFF.

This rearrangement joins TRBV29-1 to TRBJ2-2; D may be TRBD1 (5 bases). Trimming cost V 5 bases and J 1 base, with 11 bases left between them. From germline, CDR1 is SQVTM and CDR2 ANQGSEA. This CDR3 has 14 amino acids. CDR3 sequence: CSVQATGNTGELFF. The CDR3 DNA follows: TGCAGCGTTCAAGCAACAGGGAACACCGGGGAGCTGTTTTTT.

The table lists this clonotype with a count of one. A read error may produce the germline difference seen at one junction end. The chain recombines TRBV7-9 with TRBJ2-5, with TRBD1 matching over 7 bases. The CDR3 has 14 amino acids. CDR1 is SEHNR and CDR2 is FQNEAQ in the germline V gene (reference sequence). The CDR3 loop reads CASSAPGQHLAQYF. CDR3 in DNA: TGTGCTAGCAGCGCACCGGGACAGCACTTGGCCCAGTACTTC. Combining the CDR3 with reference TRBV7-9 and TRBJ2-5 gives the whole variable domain DTGVSQNPRHKITKRGQNVTFRCDPISEHNRLYWYRQTLGQGPEFLTYFQNEAQLEKSRLLSDRFSAERPKGSFSTLEIQRTEQGDSAMYLCASSAPGQHLAQYFGPGTRLLVL.

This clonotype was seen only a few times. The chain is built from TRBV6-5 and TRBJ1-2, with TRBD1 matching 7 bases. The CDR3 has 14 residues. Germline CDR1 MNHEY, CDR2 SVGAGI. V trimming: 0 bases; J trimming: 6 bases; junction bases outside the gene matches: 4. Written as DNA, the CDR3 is TGTGCCAGCAGTTACTCGACAGGGCGGAATGGCTACACCTTC. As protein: CASSYSTGRNGYTF.

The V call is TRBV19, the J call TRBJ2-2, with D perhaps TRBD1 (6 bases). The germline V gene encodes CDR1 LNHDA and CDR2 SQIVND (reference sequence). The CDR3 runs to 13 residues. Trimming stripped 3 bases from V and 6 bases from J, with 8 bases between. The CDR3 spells CASSITGPGELFF. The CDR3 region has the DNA TGTGCCAGTAGTATTACAGGGCCCGGGGAGCTGTTTTTT.

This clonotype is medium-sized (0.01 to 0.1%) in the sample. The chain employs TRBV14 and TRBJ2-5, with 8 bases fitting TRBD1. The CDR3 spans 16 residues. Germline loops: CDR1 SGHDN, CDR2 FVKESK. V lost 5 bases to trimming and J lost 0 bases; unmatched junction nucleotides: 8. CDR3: CASSTRTGNHQETQYF. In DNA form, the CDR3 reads TGTGCCAGCAGCACTCGGACAGGGAACCACCAAGAGACCCAGTACTTC. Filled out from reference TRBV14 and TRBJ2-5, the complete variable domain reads EAGVTQFPSHSVIEKGQTVTLRCDPISGHDNLYWYRRVMGKEIKFLLHFVKESKQDESGMPNNRFLAERTGGTYSTLKVQPAELEDSGVYFCASSTRTGNHQETQYFGPGTRLLVL.

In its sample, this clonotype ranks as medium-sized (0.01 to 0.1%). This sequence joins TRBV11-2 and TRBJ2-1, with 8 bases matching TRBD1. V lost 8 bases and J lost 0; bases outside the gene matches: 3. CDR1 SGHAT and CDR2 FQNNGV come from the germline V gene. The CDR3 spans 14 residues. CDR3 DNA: TGTGCCAGCGGACAGGGTAACTCCTACAATGAGCAGTTCTTC. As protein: CASGQGNSYNEQFF.

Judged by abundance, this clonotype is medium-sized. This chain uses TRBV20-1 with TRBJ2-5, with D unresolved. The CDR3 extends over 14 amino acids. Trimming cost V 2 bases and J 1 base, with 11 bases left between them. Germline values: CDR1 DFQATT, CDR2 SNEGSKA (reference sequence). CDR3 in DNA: TGCAGTGCTAGAATTTCGCGCGCCCAAGAGACCCAGTACTTC. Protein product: CSARISRAQETQYF.

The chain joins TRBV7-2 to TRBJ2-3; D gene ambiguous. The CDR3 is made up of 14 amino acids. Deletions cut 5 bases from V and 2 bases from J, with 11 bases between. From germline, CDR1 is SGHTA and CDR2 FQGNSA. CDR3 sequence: CASSPTINTDTQYF. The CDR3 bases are TGTGCCAGCAGCCCGACCATCAACACAGATACGCAGTATTTT.

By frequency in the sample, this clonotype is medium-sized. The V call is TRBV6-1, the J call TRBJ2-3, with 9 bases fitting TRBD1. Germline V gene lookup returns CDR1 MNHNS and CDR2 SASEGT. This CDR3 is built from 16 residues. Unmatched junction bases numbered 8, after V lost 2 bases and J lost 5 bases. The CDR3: CASSENTGGYGDTQYF. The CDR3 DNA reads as TGTGCCAGCAGTGAAAATACAGGGGGCTATGGAGATACGCAGTATTTT.